This T cell receptor (beta chain) was identified in a study of T cell responses to AZD1222 COVID-19 vaccine. Study observations and caveats: Regions 160-218 and 743-854 held dominance among vaccine-associated CD4 TCRs, which spanned spike. Without day 14 samples, only post-peak T cell repertoires were studied. It should be noted that donors were predominantly white British and more often female, and clonal diversity was possibly underestimated.

Recipients boosted at about 4 weeks or about 12 weeks are pooled. A word on this clone: The antigen is unknown.

Data came from immunoSEQ multiplex PCR; TCRdb stores just in-frame clones and leaves some out. The sample shows 100,000 or so clones, about nine tenths of them seen only once. This CDR3 comprises 16 residues. Germline CDR1 and CDR2: LNHNV and YYDKDF (reference sequence). Trimming left V 5 bases short and J 0 bases short, with 11 bases between. The sequenced sample was peripheral blood, obtained 28 days after the second AZD1222 dose. The TCR was taken from an adult who received the AZD1222 COVID-19 vaccine. V gene TRBV15 combines with J gene TRBJ2-6; weak D call: TRBD1 (6 bases). The CDR3 region has the DNA TGTGCCACCAGCCCGACAGGCGGCTCTGGGGCCAACGTCCTGACTTTC. It specifies CATSPTGGSGANVLTF.